Below, 26 T cell receptor beta chains from the same sample are listed, as sequenced in a study of glioma-infiltrating T cells after dendritic cell vaccination. TCRdb's copy holds only in-frame clones and misses some; the assay was immunoSEQ multiplex PCR. The sample holds approximately 90,000 clones, approximately 81% seen once. Sequenced here: blood, sampled before dendritic cell vaccination. These receptors were taken from a human donor with glioblastoma.

This sequence joins TRBV15 and TRBJ1-5, with D tentatively TRBD1 (6 bases). The CDR3 sequence is 15 residues long. Germline V gives CDR1 LNHNV, CDR2 YYDKDF (reference sequence). Between the trimmed V and J ends, which lost 5 bases and 6 bases, there was a span of 17 bases. The CDR3 DNA sequence: TGTGCCACCAGCCGGGGAAGGGGAGGGGGTCAGCCCCAGCATTTT. Residues: CATSRGRGGGQPQHF.

The CDR3 region has the DNA TGTGCCAGCAGCTTTACTAGCGGTTCCTACGAGCAGTACTTC. Translating it yields CASSFTSGSYEQYF. The chain is built from TRBV7-9 and TRBJ2-7; 8 bases are a match to TRBD2. The CDR3 has 14 amino acids. Germline loops: CDR1 SEHNR, CDR2 FQNEAQ (reference sequence). V shed 3 bases and J 1 base; nucleotides not matched to a gene: 2.

There are a few counts of this clone. The chain carries TRBV18 and TRBJ2-3; D is perhaps TRBD2 (5 bases). V was cut by 3 bases and J by 0 bases, with 10 bases left in between. The CDR3 consists of 15 residues. Germline V gives CDR1 KGHSH, CDR2 LQKENI. CDR3 bases: TGTGCCAGCTCACCTACAGCGGTTAGCACAGATACGCAGTATTTT. It codes for CASSPTAVSTDTQYF.

The sample holds a few counts of this clone. The chain recombines TRBV4-2 with TRBJ2-1; the D gene is possibly TRBD2 (6 bases). V was cut by 4 bases and J by 5 bases, with 15 bases left in between. Germline V CDR1 and CDR2: LGHNA, YNFKEQ. This CDR3 contains 15 residues. The CDR3 nucleotides read TGTGCCAGCAGCCGACCCGGAGGGTTTAACAATGAGCAGTTCTTC. Its protein product is CASSRPGGFNNEQFF.

This sequence joins TRBV6-5 and TRBJ1-4, with TRBD1 matching 7 bases. J lost 8 bases, V lost 6 bases, and 12 bases had no gene match. Germline V gene lookup returns CDR1 MNHEY and CDR2 SVGAGI. This CDR3 contains 15 residues. CDR3 region: CASSVGGTANEKLFF. Here the CDR3 DNA reads TGTGCCAGCAGCGTGGGCGGGACAGCGAACGAAAAACTGTTTTTT.

This clone was picked up a small number of times. The chain has TRBV6-1 and TRBJ2-7; D is unclear. The CDR3 totals 17 residues. Trimming stripped 0 bases from V and 0 bases from J, with 15 bases between. The germline V gene encodes CDR1 MNHNS and CDR2 SASEGT. The CDR3 DNA is TGTGCCAGCAGTGAAGCGCTACGAGACTGGTACTCCTACGAGCAGTACTTC. Its translation: CASSEALRDWYSYEQYF.

CDR3 bases: TGTGCCAGCAGTCTCGGACTACCGGATACGCAGTATTTT. It is translated as CASSLGLPDTQYF. J is TRBJ2-3 and V is TRBV27, with D possibly being TRBD2 (6 bases). The germline V and J ends were trimmed by 5 bases and 6 bases, with 12 bases remaining between them. The CDR3 is 13 amino acids. CDR1 is MNHEY, CDR2 SMNVEV, per germline (reference sequence).

This chain connects TRBV5-6 to TRBJ1-1, with D possibly being TRBD1 (5 bases). CDR3 length equals 14 residues. The germline V and J ends were trimmed by 2 bases and 1 base, with 9 bases remaining between them. Looked up from germline, CDR1 is SGHDT and CDR2 is YYEEEE. The CDR3 DNA reads TGTGCCAGCAGCTTCGAAACAGGGAACACTGAAGCTTTCTTT. The encoded protein is CASSFETGNTEAFF.

This clone was picked up a small number of times. The chain combines TRBV5-6 with TRBJ2-5; 11 bases align to TRBD2. CDR1 is SGHDT and CDR2 is YYEEEE in the germline V gene. Losses at the gene ends were 4 bases for V and 2 bases for J; bases not matched to a gene: 7. The CDR3 spans 16 residues. The CDR3 reads CASSAQLAGDQETQYF. Here the CDR3 DNA reads TGTGCCAGCAGCGCGCAACTAGCGGGGGATCAAGAGACCCAGTACTTC.

The chain is built from TRBV4-2 and TRBJ1-3; tentative D call: TRBD1 (5 bases). The CDR3 loop spans 16 amino acids. Per the germline V gene, CDR1 is LGHNA and CDR2 is YNFKEQ. V was pared by 2 bases and J by 4 bases, with 15 bases between. CDR3 residues: CASSQPSGAEGNTIYF. The CDR3 DNA follows: TGTGCCAGCAGCCAACCAAGCGGGGCAGAAGGAAACACCATATATTTT.

The chain couples TRBV6-1 to TRBJ1-6; D unclear. This CDR3 is 15 amino acids long. Trimming removed 6 bases at V and 4 bases at J, with 13 bases between. From germline, CDR1 is MNHNS and CDR2 SASEGT. Here the CDR3 DNA reads TGTGCCAGCAGAGATGAACCGGGGTATAATTCACCCCTCCACTTT. This gives the protein CASRDEPGYNSPLHF.

J is TRBJ1-1 and V is TRBV30; D unclear. The V end lost 1 base, the J end lost 0 bases, and 6 bases lay between the germline ends. CDR3 length equals 13 residues. CDR1 and CDR2 (germline): GTSNPN, SVGIG (reference sequence). The chain's CDR3 is CAWSAGMNTEAFF. The CDR3 nucleotides read TGTGCCTGGAGTGCGGGAATGAACACTGAAGCTTTCTTT.

The chain carries TRBV6-6 and TRBJ2-3; possible D gene TRBD1, 5 bases. This CDR3 contains 15 residues. Germline-derived CDR1 and CDR2 are MNHNY and SVGAGI (reference sequence). With 4 bases removed from V and 2 bases from J, the gap between germline ends came to 13 bases. As DNA, the CDR3 is TGTGCCAGCAGTTCGGGCAGGGTATACACAGATACGCAGTATTTT. This sequence encodes CASSSGRVYTDTQYF.

The chain couples TRBV7-2 to TRBJ2-3, with TRBD1 matching over 7 bases. CDR1 is SGHTA and CDR2 is FQGNSA in the germline V gene. The trim removed 4 bases at V and 2 bases at J, leaving 9 bases unmatched. This CDR3 is built from 16 residues. CDR3 protein: CASSSHRTGFTDTQYF. For the CDR3, the DNA is TGTGCCAGCAGCTCCCATCGGACAGGTTTCACAGATACGCAGTATTTT.

This chain connects TRBV18 to TRBJ2-3; D is perhaps TRBD2 (7 bases). CDR3 length: 16 amino acids. CDR1 is KGHSH, CDR2 LQKENI, per germline. Trimming removed 3 bases from V and 1 base from J, with 14 bases in between. The CDR3 spells CASSPLGGPRTDTQYF. CDR3 DNA: TGTGCCAGCTCACCCTTGGGGGGGCCTCGCACAGATACGCAGTATTTT. Full variable domain (missing parts from reference TRBV18 and TRBJ2-3): NAGVMQNPRHLVRRRGQEARLRCSPMKGHSHVYWYRQLPEEGLKFMVYLQKENIIDESGMPKERFSAEFPKEGPSILRIQQVVRGDSAAYFCASSPLGGPRTDTQYFGPGTRLTVL.

Concerning this clone itself: Within the sample, other DNA sequences also encode this same CDR3. The chain links TRBV4-1 to TRBJ2-7; D uncertain. This CDR3 region has 15 residues. Looked up from germline, CDR1 is MGHRA and CDR2 is YSYEKL. Trimming pared 4 bases from V and 2 bases from J, leaving 15 bases between. CDR3 sequence (DNA): TGCGCCAGCAGCCCCCACGAAACGGTGACCTACGAGCAGTACTTC. Residues: CASSPHETVTYEQYF.

J is TRBJ1-5 and V is TRBV6-5; unclear D gene. Germline values: CDR1 MNHEY, CDR2 SVGAGI. V lost 0 bases and J 0 bases, leaving 6 bases between the germline ends. The CDR3 consists of 15 residues. CDR3 sequence: CASSYSKASNQPQHF. The CDR3 DNA is TGTGCCAGCAGTTACTCGAAAGCTAGCAATCAGCCCCAGCATTTT.

This clone came up a few times. The rearrangement links TRBV21-1 to TRBJ1-1. TRBV21-1 is listed as a pseudogene. This CDR3 is built from 12 residues. The CDR3 loop reads CARLRGNTEAFF. The CDR3 nucleotides read TGTGCCAGACTACGGGGGAACACTGAAGCTTTCTTT.

This clone was seen a single time. The rearrangement uses TRBV18 and TRBJ1-2, with 12 bases fitting TRBD1. Germline values: CDR1 KGHSH, CDR2 LQKENI. The CDR3 length is 17 residues. Trimming took 1 base from V and 1 from J; bases not matched to a gene: 4. Here the CDR3 DNA reads TGTGCCAGCTCACCACTTGGGACAGGGGGCAATAACTATGGCTACACCTTC. This sequence encodes CASSPLGTGGNNYGYTF.

The chain uses TRBV30 and TRBJ2-4; D may be TRBD2 (7 bases). Trimming shortened V by 5 bases and J by 12 bases, and 20 bases separated the two germline ends. Germline V gives CDR1 GTSNPN, CDR2 SVGIG (reference sequence). This CDR3 contains 13 residues. In nucleotides, the CDR3 is TGTGCCTGGGCTACAAACAGGGAGGGAAATCAGTACTTC. Protein: CAWATNREGNQYF.

This clone was observed once. This chain connects TRBV27 to TRBJ2-1, with TRBD1 identical over 8 bases. The V and J ends lost 5 bases and 1 base, in that order; junction bases with no gene match: 1. The CDR3 consists of 14 residues. Germline CDR1 MNHEY, CDR2 SMNVEV (reference sequence). CDR3 nucleotides: TGTGCCAGCAGTCACAGGGGGTCCTACAATGAGCAGTTCTTC. This sequence encodes CASSHRGSYNEQFF.

The chain employs TRBV11-2 and TRBJ1-2, with D maybe TRBD1 (5 bases). The length of the CDR3 is 18 residues. Trimming left V 2 bases short and J 4 bases short, with 23 bases between. The germline V gene has CDR1 SGHAT and CDR2 FQNNGV. CDR3 sequence: CASSLKGRGGQGLYGYTF. CDR3 coding DNA: TGTGCCAGCAGCTTAAAGGGAAGGGGAGGTCAGGGACTCTATGGCTACACCTTC.

The rearrangement links TRBV5-6 to TRBJ1-6; D gene unclear. Deletions cut 3 bases from V and 7 bases from J, with 8 bases between. There are 13 residues in the CDR3. Germline V gene sequence: CDR1 SGHDT, CDR2 YYEEEE. CDR3 amino acids: CASSSGGNSPLHF. The CDR3 bases are TGTGCCAGCAGCTCGGGCGGGAATTCACCCCTCCACTTT.

This clone has more than one count but fewer than ten. The V and J genes are TRBV2 and TRBJ2-7, with TRBD2 matching over 11 bases. With V trimmed by 6 bases and J by 6 bases, 4 bases remained unmatched. Germline assignment: CDR1 SNHLY and CDR2 FYNNEI. The CDR3 totals 13 residues. CDR3 DNA: TGTGCCAGCAGCCGTGGGACTAGCGGCGAGCAGTACTTC. This gives the protein CASSRGTSGEQYF.

The J gene is TRBJ1-1, the V gene TRBV5-6, with D possibly being TRBD1 (6 bases). Germline loops: CDR1 SGHDT, CDR2 YYEEEE. This CDR3 region has 14 residues. V was shortened by 0 bases and J by 1 base, with 7 bases between the two germline ends. The CDR3 spells CASSLGQANTEAFF. In nucleotides, the CDR3 is TGTGCCAGCAGCTTGGGACAGGCGAACACTGAAGCTTTCTTT.

In this sample, this clone turned up once. The chain links TRBV14 to TRBJ2-4, with 10 bases fitting TRBD1. The CDR3 runs 15 residues. V shed 5 bases, J shed 9 bases, and the junction held 10 bases outside the gene matches. Germline CDR1 SGHDN, CDR2 FVKESK. CDR3 region: CASSVRRTGGSIQYF. For the CDR3, the DNA is TGTGCCAGCAGCGTGCGTAGGACAGGGGGGAGCATTCAGTACTTC. Looking up the rest from reference TRBV14 and TRBJ2-4 gives the full variable domain: EAGVTQFPSHSVIEKGQTVTLRCDPISGHDNLYWYRRVMGKEIKFLLHFVKESKQDESGMPNNRFLAERTGGTYSTLKVQPAELEDSGVYFCASSVRRTGGSIQYFGAGTRLSVL.